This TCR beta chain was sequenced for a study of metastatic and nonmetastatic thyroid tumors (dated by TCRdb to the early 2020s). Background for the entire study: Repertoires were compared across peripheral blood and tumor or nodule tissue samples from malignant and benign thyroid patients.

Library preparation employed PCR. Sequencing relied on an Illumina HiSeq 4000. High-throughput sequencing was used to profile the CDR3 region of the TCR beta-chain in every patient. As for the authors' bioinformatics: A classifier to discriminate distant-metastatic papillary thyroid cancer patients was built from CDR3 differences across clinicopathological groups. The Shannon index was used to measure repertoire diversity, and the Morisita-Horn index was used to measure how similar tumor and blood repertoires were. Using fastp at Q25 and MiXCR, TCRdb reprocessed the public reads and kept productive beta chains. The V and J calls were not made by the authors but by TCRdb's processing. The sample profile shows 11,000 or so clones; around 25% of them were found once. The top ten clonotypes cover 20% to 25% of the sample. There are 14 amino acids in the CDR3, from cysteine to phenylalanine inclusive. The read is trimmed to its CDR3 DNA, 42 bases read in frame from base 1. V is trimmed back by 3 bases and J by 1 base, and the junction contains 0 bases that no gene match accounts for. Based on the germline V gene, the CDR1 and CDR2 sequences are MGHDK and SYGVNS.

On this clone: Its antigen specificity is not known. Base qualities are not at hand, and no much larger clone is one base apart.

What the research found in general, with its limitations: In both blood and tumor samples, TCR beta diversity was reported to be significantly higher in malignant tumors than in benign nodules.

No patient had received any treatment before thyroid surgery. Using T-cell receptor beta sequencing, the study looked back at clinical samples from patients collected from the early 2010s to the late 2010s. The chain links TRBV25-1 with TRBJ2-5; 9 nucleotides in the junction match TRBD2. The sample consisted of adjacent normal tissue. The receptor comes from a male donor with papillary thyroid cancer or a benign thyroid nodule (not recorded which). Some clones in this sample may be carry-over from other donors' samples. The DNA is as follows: TGTGCCAGCAGTGAGCGGGGGGGCCAAGAGACCCAGTACTTC. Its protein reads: CASSERGGQETQYF.